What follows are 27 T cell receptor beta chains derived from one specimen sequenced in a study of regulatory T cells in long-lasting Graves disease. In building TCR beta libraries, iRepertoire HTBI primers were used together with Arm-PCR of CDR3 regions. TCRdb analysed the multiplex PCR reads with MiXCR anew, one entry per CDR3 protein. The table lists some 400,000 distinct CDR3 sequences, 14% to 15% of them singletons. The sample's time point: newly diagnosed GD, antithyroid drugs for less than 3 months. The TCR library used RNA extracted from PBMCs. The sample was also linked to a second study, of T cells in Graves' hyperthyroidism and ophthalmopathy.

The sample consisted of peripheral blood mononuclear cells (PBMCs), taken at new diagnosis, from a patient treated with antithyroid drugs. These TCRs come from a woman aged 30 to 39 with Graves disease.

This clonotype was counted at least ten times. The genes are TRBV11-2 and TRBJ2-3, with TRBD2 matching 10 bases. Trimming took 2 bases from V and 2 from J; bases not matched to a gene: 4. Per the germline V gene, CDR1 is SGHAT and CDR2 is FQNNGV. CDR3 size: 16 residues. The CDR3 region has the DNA TGTGCCAGCAGCTTATTAGCGGGAGGAAACACAGATACGCAGTATTTT. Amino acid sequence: CASSLLAGGNTDTQYF.

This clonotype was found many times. In DNA, the CDR3 is TGTGCCAGCAGCGGCAGAGGGCCGAGCACTGAAGCTTTCTTT. Translated, it gives CASSGRGPSTEAFF. The chain has TRBV7-8 and TRBJ1-1; no clear D gene. This CDR3 has 14 residues. Germline V gene lookup returns CDR1 SGHVS and CDR2 FQNEAQ. Trimming took off 5 bases at V and 4 bases at J, with 14 bases between the two ends. The variable domain in full, with the rest retrieved from reference TRBV7-8 and TRBJ1-1, is GAGVSQSPRYKVAKRGQDVALRCDPISGHVSLFWYQQALGQGPEFLTYFQNEAQLDKSGLPSDRFFAERPEGSVSTLKIQRTQQEDSAVYLCASSGRGPSTEAFFGQGTRLTVV.

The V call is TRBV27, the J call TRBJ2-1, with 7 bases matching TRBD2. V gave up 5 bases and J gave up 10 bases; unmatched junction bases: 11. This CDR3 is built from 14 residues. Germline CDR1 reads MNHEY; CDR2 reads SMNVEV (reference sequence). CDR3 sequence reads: CASSPGLPTTEQFF. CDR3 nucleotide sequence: TGTGCCAGCAGTCCGGGACTACCTACAACGGAGCAGTTCTTC.

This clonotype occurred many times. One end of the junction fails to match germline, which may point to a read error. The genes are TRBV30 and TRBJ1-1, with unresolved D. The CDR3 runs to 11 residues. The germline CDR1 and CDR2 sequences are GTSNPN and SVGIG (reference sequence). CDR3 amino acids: CAWSPVSEAFF. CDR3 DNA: TGTGCCTGGAGTCCGGTCTCTGAAGCTTTCTTC.

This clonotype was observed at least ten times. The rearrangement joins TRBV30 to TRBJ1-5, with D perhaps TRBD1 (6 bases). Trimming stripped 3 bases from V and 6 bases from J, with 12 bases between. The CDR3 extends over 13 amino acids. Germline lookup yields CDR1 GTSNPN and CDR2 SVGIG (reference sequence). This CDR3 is CAWRGTLGQPQHF. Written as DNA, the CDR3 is TGTGCCTGGAGAGGGACATTAGGTCAGCCCCAGCATTTT. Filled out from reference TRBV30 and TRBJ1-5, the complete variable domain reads SQTIHQWPATLVQPVGSPLSLECTVEGTSNPNLYWYRQAAGRGLQLLFYSVGIGQISSEVPQNLSASRPQDRQFILSSKKLLLSDSGFYLCAWRGTLGQPQHFGDGTRLSIL.

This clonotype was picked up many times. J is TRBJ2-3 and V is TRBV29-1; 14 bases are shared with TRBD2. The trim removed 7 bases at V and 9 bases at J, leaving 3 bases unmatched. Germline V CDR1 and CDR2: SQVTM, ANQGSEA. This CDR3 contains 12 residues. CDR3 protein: CSGLAGGWTQYF. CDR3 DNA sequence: TGCAGCGGACTAGCGGGAGGGTGGACGCAGTATTTT.

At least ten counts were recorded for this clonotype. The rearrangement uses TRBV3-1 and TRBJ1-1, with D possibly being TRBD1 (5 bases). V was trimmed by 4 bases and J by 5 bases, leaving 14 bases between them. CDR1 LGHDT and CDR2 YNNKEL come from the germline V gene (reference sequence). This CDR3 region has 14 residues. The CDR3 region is CASSPRGARTEAFF. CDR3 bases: TGTGCCAGCAGCCCAAGAGGGGCGCGGACTGAAGCTTTCTTT.

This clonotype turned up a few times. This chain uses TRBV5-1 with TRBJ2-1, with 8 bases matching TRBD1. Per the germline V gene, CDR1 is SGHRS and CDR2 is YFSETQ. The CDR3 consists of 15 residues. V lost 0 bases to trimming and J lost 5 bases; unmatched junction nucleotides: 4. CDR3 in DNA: TGCGCCAGCAGCTTGGGAACAGGGGGTCACAATGAGCAGTTCTTC. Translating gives CASSLGTGGHNEQFF.

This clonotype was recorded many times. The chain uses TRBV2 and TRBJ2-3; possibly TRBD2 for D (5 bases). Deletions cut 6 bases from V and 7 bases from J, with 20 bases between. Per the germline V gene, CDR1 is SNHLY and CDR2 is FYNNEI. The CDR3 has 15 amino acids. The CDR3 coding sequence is TGTGCCAGCAGGGACCCGCTAGCCCCCCACTATACGCAGTATTTT. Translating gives CASRDPLAPHYTQYF.

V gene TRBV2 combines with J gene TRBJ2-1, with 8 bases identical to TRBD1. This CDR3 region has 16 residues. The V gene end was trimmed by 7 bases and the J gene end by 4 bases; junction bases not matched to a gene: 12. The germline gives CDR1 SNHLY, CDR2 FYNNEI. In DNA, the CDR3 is TGTGCCAGCACCCTGGACAGGGTAGATTCTTACAATGAGCAGTTCTTC. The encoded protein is CASTLDRVDSYNEQFF.

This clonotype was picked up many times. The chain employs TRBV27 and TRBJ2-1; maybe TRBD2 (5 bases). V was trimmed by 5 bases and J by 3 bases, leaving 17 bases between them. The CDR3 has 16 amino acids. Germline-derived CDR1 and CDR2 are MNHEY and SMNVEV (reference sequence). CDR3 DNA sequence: TGTGCCAGCAGTGGAAACTTCGGACTTAGCTACAATGAGCAGTTCTTC. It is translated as CASSGNFGLSYNEQFF.

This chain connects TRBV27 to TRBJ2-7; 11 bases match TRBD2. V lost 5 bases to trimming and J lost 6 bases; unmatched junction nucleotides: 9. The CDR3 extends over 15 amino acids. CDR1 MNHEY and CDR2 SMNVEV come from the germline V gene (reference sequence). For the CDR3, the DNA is TGTGCCAGCAGTCTTAGCGGGAGGGCCACAGCCGAGCAGTACTTC. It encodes CASSLSGRATAEQYF.

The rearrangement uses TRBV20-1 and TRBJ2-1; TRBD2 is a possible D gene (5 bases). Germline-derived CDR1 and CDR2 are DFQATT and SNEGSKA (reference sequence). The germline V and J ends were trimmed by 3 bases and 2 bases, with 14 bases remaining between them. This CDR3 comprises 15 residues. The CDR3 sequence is CSASTPGVTYNEQFF. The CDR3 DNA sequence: TGCAGTGCTAGTACCCCCGGGGTCACCTACAATGAGCAGTTCTTC.

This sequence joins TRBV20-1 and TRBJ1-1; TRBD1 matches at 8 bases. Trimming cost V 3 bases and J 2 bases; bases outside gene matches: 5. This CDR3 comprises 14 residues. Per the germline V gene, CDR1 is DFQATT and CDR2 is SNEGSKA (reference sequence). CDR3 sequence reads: CSARAGGLNTEAFF. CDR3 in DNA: TGCAGTGCTAGGGCAGGGGGCCTTAACACTGAAGCTTTCTTT.

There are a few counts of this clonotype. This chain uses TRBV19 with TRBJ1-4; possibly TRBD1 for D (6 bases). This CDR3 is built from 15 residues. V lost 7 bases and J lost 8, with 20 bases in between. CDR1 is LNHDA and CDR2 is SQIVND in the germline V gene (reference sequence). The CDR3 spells CASNPRGGRWEKLFF. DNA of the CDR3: TGTGCCAGTAACCCCCGGGGGGGGCGATGGGAAAAACTGTTTTTT.

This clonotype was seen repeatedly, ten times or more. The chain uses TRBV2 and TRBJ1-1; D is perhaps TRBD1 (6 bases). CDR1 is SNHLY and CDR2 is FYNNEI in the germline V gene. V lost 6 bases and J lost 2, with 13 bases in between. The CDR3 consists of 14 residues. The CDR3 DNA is TGTGCCAGCAGGGAACAGGGAGTCAACACTGAAGCTTTCTTT. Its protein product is CASREQGVNTEAFF.

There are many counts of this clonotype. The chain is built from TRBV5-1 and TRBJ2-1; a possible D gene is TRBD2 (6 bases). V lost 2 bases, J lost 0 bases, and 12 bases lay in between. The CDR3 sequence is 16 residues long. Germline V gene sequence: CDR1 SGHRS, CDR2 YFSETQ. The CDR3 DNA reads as TGCGCCAGCAGCTTCAGACAGACTAGCTCCTACAATGAGCAGTTCTTC. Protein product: CASSFRQTSSYNEQFF.

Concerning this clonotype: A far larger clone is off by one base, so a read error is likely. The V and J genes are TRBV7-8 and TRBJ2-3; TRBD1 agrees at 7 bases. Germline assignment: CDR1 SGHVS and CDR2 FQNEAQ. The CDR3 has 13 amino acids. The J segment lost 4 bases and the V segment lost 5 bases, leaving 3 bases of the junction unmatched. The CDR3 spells CASSQGGADTQYF. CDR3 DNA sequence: TGTGCCAGCAGCCAAGGGGGCGCAGATACGCAGTATTTT.

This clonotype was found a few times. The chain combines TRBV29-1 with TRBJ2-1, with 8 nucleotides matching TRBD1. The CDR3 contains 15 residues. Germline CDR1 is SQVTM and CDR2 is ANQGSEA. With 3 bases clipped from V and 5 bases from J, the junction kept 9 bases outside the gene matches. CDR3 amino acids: CSVETGAHTDNEQFF. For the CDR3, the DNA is TGCAGCGTTGAGACAGGGGCACATACAGACAATGAGCAGTTCTTC.

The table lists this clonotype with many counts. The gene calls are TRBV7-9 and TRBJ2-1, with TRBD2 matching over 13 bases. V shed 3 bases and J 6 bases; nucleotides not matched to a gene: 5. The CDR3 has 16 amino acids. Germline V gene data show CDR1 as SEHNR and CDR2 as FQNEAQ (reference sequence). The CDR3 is CASSFRLAGGVNEQFF. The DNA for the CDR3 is TGTGCCAGCAGCTTCCGACTAGCGGGAGGCGTCAATGAGCAGTTCTTC.

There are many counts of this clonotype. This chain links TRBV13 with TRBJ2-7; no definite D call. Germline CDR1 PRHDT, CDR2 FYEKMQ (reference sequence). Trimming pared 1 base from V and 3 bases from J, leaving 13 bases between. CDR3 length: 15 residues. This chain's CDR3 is CASSLAGRRNYEQYF. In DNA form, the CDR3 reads TGTGCCAGCAGCTTAGCCGGACGGCGGAACTACGAGCAGTACTTC. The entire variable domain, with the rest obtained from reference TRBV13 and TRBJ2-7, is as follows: AAGVIQSPRHLIKEKRETATLKCYPIPRHDTVYWYQQGPGQDPQFLISFYEKMQSDKGSIPDRFSAQQFSDYHSELNMSSLELGDSALYFCASSLAGRRNYEQYFGPGTRLTVT.

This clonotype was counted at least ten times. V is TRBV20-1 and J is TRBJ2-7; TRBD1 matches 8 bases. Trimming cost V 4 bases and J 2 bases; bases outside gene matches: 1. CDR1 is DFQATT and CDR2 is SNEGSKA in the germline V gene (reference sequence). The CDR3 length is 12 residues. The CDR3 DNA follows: TGCAGTGCTAAGACAGGGGCCTACGAGCAGTACTTC. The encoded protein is CSAKTGAYEQYF.

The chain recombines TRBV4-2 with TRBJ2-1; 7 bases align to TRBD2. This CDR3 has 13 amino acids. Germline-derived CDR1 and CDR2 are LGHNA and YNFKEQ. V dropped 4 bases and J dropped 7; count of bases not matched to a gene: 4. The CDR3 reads CASSRTSENEQFF. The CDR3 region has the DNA TGTGCCAGCAGCCGGACTAGTGAGAATGAGCAGTTCTTC.

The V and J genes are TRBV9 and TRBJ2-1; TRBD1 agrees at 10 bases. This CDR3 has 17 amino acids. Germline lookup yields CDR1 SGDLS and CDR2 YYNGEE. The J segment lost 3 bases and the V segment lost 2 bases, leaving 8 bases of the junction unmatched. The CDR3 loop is CASSVGRTGGDYNEQFF. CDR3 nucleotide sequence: TGTGCCAGCAGCGTGGGAAGGACAGGGGGGGACTACAATGAGCAGTTCTTC.

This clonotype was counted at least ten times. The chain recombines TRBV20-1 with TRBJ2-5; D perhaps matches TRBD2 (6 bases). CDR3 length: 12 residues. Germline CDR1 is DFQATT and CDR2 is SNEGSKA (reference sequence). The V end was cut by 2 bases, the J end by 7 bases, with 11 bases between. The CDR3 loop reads CSARQEGSTQYF. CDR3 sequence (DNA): TGCAGTGCTAGACAGGAGGGTTCGACCCAGTACTTC.

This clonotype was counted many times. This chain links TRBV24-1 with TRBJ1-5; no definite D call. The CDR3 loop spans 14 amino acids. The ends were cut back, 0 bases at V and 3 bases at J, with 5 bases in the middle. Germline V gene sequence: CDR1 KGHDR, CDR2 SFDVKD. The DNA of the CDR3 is TGTGCCACCAGTGATTTGACAGCCAATCAGCCCCAGCATTTT. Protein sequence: CATSDLTANQPQHF.

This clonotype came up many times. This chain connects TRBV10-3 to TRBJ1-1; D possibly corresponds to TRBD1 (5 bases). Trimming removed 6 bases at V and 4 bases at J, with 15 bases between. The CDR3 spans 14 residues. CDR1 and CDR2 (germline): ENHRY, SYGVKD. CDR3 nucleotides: TGTGCCATCAGCTCGAGGGAGGGGATCACTGAAGCTTTCTTT. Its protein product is CAISSREGITEAFF.